The T cell receptor beta chain under discussion was sequenced for a study of T cells after yellow fever vaccination. Study results and caveats: FACS-sorted repertoires might harbor abundant contaminating clonotypes from the bulk population. The secondary response was weaker, and its peak arrived faster, on day 5 versus 15.

This clonotype has a handful of counts. The antigen is unknown. The V end was cut by 6 bases, the J end by 2 bases, with 14 bases between. The CDR3 is made up of 13 amino acids. Germline V gene data show CDR1 as DFQATT and CDR2 as SNEGSKA (reference sequence). The authors made TCR cDNA by 5'RACE template switching, adding a universal primer site and UMIs. One entry per CDR3 protein, called by TCRdb with MiXCR from the 5' RACE reads. The table lists 150,000 or so distinct CDR3 sequences, around 8.5% of them singletons. This chain links TRBV20-1 with TRBJ2-7; D might be TRBD2 (5 bases). This TCR derives from a man younger than 35 who received the YFV17D yellow fever vaccine. The sample here was CD8+ T cells sorted from PBMCs, taken 45 days after the yellow fever booster vaccination. CDR3 DNA: TGCAGTGCATATAGGACTGGGACCTACGAGCAGTACTTC. Translating gives CSAYRTGTYEQYF.